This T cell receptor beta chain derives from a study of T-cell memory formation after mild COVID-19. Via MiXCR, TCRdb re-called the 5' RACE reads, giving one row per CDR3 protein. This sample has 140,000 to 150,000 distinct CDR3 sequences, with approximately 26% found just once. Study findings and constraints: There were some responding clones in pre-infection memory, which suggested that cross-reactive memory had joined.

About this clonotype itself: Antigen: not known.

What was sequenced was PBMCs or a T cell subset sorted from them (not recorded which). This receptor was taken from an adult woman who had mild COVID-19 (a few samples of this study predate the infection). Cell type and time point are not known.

In DNA form, the CDR3 reads TGTGCCAGCAGCGTAGGATATCAGGACGGAAAACTGTTTTTT. This codes for CASSVGYQDGKLFF. This chain links TRBV9 with TRBJ1-4; D is unresolved. Germline loops: CDR1 SGDLS, CDR2 YYNGEE. Deletions cut 0 bases from V and 10 bases from J, with 13 bases between. This CDR3 has 14 amino acids.